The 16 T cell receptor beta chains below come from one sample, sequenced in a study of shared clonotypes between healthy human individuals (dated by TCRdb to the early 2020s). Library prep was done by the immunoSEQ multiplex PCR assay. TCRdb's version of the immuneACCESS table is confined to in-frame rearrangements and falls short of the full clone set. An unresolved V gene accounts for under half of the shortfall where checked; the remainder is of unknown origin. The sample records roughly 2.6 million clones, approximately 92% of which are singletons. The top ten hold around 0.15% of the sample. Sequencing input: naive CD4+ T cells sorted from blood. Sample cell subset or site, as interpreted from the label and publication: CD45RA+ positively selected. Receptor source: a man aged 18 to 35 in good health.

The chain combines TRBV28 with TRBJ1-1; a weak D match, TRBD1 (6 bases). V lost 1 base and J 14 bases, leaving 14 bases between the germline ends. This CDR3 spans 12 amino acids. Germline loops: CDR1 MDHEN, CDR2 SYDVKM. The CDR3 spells CASSLLQGTLFF. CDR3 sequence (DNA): TGTGCCAGCAGTTTATTGCAGGGGACGCTCTTCTTT.

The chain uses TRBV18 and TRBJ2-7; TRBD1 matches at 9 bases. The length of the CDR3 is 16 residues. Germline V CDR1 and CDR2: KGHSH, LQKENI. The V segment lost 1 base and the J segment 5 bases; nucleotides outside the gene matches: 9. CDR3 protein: CASSPLKGTGTNEQYF. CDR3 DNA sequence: TGTGCCAGCTCACCACTCAAAGGGACAGGGACCAACGAGCAGTACTTC. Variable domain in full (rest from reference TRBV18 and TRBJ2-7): NAGVMQNPRHLVRRRGQEARLRCSPMKGHSHVYWYRQLPEEGLKFMVYLQKENIIDESGMPKERFSAEFPKEGPSILRIQQVVRGDSAAYFCASSPLKGTGTNEQYFGPGTRLTVT.

The CDR3 region has the DNA TGTGCCAGCAGCCCGGGGAAGGGGGTGGTCGAGACCCAGTACTTC. Amino acids: CASSPGKGVVETQYF. V is TRBV7-3 and J is TRBJ2-5; TRBD1 is a possible D gene (6 bases). This CDR3 has 15 amino acids. CDR1 is SGHTA, CDR2 FQGTGA, per germline. V dropped 5 bases and J dropped 5 bases, with 18 bases sitting between them. The full variable domain, completed using reference TRBV7-3 and TRBJ2-5, is GAGVSQTPSNKVTEKGKYVELRCDPISGHTALYWYRQSLGQGPEFLIYFQGTGAADDSGLPNDRFFAVRPEGSVSTLKIQRTERGDSAVYLCASSPGKGVVETQYFGPGTRLLVL.

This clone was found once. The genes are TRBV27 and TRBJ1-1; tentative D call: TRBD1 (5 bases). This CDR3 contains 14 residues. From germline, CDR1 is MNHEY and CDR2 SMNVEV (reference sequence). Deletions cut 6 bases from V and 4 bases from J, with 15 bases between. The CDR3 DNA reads TGTGCCAGCAGACAGACAGAGGGGTTCACTGAAGCTTTCTTT. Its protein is CASRQTEGFTEAFF.

CDR3 protein: CASSVVGMNQPQHF. The CDR3 nucleotides are TGTGCCAGCAGTGTGGTGGGGATGAATCAGCCCCAGCATTTT. This chain connects TRBV2 to TRBJ1-5; D is unclear. The germline V gene encodes CDR1 SNHLY and CDR2 FYNNEI. Trimming cost V 4 bases and J 4 bases, with 11 bases left between them. This CDR3 comprises 14 residues.

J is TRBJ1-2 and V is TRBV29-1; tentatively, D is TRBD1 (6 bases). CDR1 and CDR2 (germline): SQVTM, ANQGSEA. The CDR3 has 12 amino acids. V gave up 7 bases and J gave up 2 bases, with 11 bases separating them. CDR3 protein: CSAPGQNYGYTF. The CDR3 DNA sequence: TGCAGCGCCCCAGGACAGAACTATGGCTACACCTTC. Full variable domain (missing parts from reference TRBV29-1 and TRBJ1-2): SAVISQKPSRDICQRGTSLTIQCQVDSQVTMMFWYRQQPGQSLTLIATANQGSEATYESGFVIDKFPISRPNLTFSTLTVSNMSPEDSSIYLCSAPGQNYGYTFGSGTRLTVV.

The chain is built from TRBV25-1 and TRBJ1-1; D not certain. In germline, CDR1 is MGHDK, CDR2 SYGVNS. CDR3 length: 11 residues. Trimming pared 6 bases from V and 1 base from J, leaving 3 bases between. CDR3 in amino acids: CASRRNTEAFF. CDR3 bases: TGTGCCAGCAGGAGGAACACTGAAGCTTTCTTT.

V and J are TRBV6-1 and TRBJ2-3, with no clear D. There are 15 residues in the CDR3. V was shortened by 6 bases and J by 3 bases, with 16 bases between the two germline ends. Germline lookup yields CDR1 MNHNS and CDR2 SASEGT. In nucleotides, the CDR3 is TGTGCCAGCAGCTTCCTAGAAGTCGGGACAGATACGCAGTATTTT. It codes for CASSFLEVGTDTQYF.

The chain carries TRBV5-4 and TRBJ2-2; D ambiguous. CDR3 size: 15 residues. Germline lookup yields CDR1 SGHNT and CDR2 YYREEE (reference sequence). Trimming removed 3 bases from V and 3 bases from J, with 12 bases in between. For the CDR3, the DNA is TGTGCCAGCAGCTCGAGGATTCCGGACACCGGGGAGCTGTTTTTT. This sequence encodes CASSSRIPDTGELFF.

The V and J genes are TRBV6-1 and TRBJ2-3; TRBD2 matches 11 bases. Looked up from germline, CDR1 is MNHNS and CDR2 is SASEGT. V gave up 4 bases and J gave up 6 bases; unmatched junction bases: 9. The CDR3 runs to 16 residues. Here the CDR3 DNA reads TGTGCCAGCAGTGGAAGCGTACTAGCGGGGGTCGATACGCAGTATTTT. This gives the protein CASSGSVLAGVDTQYF.

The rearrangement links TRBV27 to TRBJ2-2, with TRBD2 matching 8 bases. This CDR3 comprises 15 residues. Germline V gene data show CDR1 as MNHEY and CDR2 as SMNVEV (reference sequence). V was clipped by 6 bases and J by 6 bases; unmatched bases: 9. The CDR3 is CASSSGTSWPGELFF. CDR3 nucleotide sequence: TGTGCCAGCAGCTCCGGGACTAGTTGGCCCGGGGAGCTGTTTTTT.

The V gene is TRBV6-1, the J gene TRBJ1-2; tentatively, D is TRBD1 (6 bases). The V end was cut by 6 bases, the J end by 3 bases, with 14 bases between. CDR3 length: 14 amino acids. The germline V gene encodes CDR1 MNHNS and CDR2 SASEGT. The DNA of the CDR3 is TGTGCCAGCAGCCCGGGGGGGCAAGACTATGGCTACACCTTC. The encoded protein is CASSPGGQDYGYTF.

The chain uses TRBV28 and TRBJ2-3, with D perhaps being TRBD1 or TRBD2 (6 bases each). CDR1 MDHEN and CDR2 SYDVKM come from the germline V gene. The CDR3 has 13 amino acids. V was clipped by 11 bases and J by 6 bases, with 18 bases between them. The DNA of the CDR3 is TGTGCCGGTCAAGGAGGGGGTACCGATACGCAGTATTTT. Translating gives CAGQGGGTDTQYF.

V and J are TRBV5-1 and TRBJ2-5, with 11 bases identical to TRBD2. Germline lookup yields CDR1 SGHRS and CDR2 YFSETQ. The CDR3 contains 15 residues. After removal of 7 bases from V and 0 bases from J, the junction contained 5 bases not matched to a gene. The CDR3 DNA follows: TGCGCCAGCGTGACTAGCGGGACCCACCAAGAGACCCAGTACTTC. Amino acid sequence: CASVTSGTHQETQYF.

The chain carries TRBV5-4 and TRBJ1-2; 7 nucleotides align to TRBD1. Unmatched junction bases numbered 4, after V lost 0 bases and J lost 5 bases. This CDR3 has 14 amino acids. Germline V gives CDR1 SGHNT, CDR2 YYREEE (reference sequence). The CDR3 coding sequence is TGTGCCAGCAGCTTGGACAGGGGAGCATATGGCTACACCTTC. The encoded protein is CASSLDRGAYGYTF.

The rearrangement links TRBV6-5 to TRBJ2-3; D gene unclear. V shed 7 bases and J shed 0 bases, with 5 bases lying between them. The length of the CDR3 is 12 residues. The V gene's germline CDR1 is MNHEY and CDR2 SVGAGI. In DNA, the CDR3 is TGTGCCAGCAAGGGCAGCACAGATACGCAGTATTTT. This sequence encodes CASKGSTDTQYF.